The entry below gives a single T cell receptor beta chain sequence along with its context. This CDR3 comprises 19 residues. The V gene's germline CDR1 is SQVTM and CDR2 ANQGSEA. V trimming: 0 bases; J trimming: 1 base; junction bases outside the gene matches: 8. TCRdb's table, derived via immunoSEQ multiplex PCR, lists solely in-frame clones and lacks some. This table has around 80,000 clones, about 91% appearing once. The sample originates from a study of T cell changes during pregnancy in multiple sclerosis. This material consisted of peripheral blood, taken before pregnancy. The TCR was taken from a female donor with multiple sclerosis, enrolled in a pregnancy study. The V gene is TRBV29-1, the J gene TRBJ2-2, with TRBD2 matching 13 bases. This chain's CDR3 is CSVEETRLAGGLNTGELFF. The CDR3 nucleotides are TGCAGCGTTGAAGAGACACGACTAGCGGGAGGATTGAACACCGGGGAGCTGTTTTTT.